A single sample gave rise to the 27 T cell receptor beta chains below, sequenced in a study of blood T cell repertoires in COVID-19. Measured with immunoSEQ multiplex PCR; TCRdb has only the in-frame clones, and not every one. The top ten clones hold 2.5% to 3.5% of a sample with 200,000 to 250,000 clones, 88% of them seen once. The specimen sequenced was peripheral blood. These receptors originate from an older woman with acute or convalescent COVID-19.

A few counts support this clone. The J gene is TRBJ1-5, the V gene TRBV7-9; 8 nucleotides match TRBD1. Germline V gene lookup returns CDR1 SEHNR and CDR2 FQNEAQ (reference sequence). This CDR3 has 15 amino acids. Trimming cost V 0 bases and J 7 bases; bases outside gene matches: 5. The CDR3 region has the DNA TGTGCCAGCAGCTTAGCGGGACAGGTACCGCAGCCCCAGCATTTT. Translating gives CASSLAGQVPQPQHF.

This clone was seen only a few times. The DNA of the CDR3 is TGTGCCAGCAGCAATAAACAGGGGGTGGGGACTGAAGCTTTCTTT. Its protein is CASSNKQGVGTEAFF. J is TRBJ1-1 and V is TRBV7-2, with 8 bases lining up with TRBD1. After removal of 5 bases from V and 5 bases from J, the junction contained 10 bases not matched to a gene. The CDR3 has 15 residues. CDR1 and CDR2 (germline): SGHTA, FQGNSA. The full variable domain, its missing parts supplied by reference TRBV7-2 and TRBJ1-1, is GAGVSQSPSNKVTEKGKDVELRCDPISGHTALYWYRQSLGQGLEFLIYFQGNSAPDKSGLPSDRFSAERTGGSVSTLTIQRTQQEDSAVYLCASSNKQGVGTEAFFGQGTRLTVV.

The CDR3 bases are TGTGCCAGCAGCAGGACAGACAACACTGAAGCTTTCTTT. Its protein is CASSRTDNTEAFF. The genes are TRBV6-5 and TRBJ1-1; D is perhaps TRBD1 (6 bases). The CDR3 sequence is 13 residues long. Germline values: CDR1 MNHEY, CDR2 SVGAGI. The V end lost 6 bases, the J end lost 2 bases, and 10 bases lay between the germline ends.

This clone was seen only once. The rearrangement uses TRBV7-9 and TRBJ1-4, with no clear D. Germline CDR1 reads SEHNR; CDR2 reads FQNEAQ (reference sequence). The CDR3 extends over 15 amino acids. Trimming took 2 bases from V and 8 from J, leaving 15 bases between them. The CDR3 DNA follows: TGTGCCAGCAGCTTAAGCCGATTGTCAGGAGAAAAACTGTTTTTT. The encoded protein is CASSLSRLSGEKLFF.

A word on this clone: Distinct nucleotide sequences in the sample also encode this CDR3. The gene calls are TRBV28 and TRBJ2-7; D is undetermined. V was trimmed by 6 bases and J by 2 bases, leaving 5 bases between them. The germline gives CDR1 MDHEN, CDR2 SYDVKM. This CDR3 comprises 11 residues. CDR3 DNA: TGTGCCAGCAGCCCCGCCTACGAGCAGTACTTC. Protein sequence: CASSPAYEQYF.

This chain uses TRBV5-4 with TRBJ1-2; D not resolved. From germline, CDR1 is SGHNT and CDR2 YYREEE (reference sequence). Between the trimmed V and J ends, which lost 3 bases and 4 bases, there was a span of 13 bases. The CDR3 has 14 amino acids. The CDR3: CASSSSGRAYGYTF. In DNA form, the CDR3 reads TGTGCCAGCAGCTCGTCGGGGAGGGCCTATGGCTACACCTTC.

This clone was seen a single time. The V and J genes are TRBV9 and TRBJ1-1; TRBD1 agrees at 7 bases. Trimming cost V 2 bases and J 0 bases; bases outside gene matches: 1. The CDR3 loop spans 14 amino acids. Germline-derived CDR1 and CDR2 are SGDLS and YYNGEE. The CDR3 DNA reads TGTGCCAGCAGCGTTACAGGGGTGAACACTGAAGCTTTCTTT. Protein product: CASSVTGVNTEAFF.

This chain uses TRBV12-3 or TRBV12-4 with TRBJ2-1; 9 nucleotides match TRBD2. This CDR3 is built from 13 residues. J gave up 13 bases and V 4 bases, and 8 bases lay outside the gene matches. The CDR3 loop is CASSSTGTSYQFF. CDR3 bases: TGTGCCAGCAGTTCGACCGGGACTAGCTACCAGTTCTTC.

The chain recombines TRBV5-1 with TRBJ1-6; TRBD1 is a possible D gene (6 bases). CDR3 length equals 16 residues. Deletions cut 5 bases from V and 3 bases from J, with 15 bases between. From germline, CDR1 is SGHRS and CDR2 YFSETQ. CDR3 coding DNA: TGCGCCAGCAGGCCGGGGGGGACAAGCTATAATTCACCCCTCCACTTT. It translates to CASRPGGTSYNSPLHF. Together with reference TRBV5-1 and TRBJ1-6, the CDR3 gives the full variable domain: KAGVTQTPRYLIKTRGQQVTLSCSPISGHRSVSWYQQTPGQGLQFLFEYFSETQRNKGNFPGRFSGRQFSNSRSEMNVSTLELGDSALYLCASRPGGTSYNSPLHFGNGTRLTVT.

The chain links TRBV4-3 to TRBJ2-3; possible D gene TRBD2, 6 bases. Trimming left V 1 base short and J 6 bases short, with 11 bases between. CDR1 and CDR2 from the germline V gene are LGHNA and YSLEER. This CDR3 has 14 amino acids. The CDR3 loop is CASSQVGGRDTQYF. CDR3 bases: TGCGCCAGCAGCCAAGTAGGAGGGAGGGATACGCAGTATTTT.

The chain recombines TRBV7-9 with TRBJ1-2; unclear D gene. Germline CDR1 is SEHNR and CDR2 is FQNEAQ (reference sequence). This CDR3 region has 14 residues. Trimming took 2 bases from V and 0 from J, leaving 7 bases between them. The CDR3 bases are TGTGCCAGCAGCTTAACTGTAGCTAACTATGGCTACACCTTC. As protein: CASSLTVANYGYTF. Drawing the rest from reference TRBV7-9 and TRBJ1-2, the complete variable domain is DTGVSQNPRHKITKRGQNVTFRCDPISEHNRLYWYRQTLGQGPEFLTYFQNEAQLEKSRLLSDRFSAERPKGSFSTLEIQRTEQGDSAMYLCASSLTVANYGYTFGSGTRLTVV.

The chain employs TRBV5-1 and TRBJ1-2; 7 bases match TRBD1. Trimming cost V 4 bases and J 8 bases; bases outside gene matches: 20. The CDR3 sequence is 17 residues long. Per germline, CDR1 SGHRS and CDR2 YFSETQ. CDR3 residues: CASSVLGGGGAREGYTF. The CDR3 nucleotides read TGCGCCAGCAGCGTTCTAGGCGGAGGGGGCGCGCGTGAAGGCTACACCTTC.

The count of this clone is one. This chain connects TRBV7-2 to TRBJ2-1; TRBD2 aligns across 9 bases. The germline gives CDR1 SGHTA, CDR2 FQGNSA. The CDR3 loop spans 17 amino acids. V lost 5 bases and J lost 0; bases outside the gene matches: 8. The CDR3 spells CASSQRVAGVSYNEQFF. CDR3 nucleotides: TGTGCCAGCAGCCAAAGGGTAGCGGGAGTCTCCTACAATGAGCAGTTCTTC.

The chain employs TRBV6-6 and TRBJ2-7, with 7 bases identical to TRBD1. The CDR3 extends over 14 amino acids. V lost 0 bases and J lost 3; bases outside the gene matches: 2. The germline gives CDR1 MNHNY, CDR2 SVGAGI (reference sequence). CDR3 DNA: TGTGCCAGCAGTTACTCGACAGGGAACTACGAGCAGTACTTC. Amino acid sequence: CASSYSTGNYEQYF.

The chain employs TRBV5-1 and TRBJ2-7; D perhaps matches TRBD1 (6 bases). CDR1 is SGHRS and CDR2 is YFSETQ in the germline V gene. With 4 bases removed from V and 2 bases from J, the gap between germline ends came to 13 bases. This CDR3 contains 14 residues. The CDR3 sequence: CASSADSPAYEQYF. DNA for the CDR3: TGCGCCAGCAGCGCGGACAGCCCGGCCTACGAGCAGTACTTC.

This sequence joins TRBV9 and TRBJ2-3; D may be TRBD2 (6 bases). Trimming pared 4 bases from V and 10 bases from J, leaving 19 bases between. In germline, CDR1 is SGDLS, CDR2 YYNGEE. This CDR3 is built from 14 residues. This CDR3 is CASSPLWGEVAQYF. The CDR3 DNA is TGTGCCAGCAGCCCTCTCTGGGGGGAAGTAGCGCAGTATTTT.

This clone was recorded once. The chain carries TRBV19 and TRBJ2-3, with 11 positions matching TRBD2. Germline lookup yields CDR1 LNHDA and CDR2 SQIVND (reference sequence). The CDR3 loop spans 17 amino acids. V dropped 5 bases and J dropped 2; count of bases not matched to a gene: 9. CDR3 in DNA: TGTGCCAGTAGTTCCGAACTAGCGGGGGTGCTCACAGATACGCAGTATTTT. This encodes CASSSELAGVLTDTQYF.

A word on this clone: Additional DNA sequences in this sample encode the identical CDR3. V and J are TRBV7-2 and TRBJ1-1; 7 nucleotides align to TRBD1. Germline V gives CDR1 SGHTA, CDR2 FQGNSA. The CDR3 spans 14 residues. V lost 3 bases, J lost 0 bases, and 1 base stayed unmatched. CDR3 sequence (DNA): TGTGCCAGCAGCTTGGGACAGCTGAACACTGAAGCTTTCTTT. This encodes CASSLGQLNTEAFF.

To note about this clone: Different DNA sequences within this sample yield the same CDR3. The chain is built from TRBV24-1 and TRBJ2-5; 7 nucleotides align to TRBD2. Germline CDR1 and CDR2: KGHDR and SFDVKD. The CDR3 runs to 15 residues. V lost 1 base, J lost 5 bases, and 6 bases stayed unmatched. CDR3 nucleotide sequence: TGTGCCACCAGTGATTTCGGGGGGTCTAGGGAGACCCAGTACTTC. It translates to CATSDFGGSRETQYF.

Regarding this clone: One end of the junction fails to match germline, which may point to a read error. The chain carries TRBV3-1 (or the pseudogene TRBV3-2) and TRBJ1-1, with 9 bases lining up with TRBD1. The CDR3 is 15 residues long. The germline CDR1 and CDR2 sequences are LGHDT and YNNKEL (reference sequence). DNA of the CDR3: TGTGCCAGCAGCCAAGAGAGCGAGGGACAGGGTCCCCCCCGGTTT. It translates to CASSQESEGQGPPRF.

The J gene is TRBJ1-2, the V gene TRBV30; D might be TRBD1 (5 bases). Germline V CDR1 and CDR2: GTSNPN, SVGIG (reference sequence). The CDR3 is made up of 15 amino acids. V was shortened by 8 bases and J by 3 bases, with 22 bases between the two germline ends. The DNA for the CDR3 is TGTGCCCACCAAGGGGAGGGCAGAGGGTACTATGGCTACACCTTC. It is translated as CAHQGEGRGYYGYTF.

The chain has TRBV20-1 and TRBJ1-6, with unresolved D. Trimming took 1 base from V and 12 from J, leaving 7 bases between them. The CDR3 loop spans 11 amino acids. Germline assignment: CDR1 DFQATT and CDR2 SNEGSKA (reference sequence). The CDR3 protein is CSARVGGPLHF. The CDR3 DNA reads TGCAGTGCTAGAGTAGGAGGACCCCTCCACTTT.

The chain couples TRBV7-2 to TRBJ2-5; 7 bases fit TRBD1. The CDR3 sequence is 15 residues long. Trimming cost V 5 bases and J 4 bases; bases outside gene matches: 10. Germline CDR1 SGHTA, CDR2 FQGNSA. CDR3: CASSIGTVKVETQYF. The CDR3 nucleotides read TGTGCCAGCAGCATCGGGACAGTAAAAGTAGAGACCCAGTACTTC.

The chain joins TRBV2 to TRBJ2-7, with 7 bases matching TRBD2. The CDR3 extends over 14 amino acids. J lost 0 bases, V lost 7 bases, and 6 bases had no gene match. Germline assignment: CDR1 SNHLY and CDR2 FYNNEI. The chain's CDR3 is CASTPSGNSYEQYF. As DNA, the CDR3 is TGTGCCAGCACACCCAGCGGGAACTCCTACGAGCAGTACTTC.

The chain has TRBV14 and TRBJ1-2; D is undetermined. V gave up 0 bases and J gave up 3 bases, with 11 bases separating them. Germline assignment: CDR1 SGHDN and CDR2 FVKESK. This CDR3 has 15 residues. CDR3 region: CASSQETRGYYGYTF. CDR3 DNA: TGTGCCAGCAGCCAAGAAACCCGGGGATACTATGGCTACACCTTC. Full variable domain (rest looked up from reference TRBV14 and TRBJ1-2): EAGVTQFPSHSVIEKGQTVTLRCDPISGHDNLYWYRRVMGKEIKFLLHFVKESKQDESGMPNNRFLAERTGGTYSTLKVQPAELEDSGVYFCASSQETRGYYGYTFGSGTRLTVV.

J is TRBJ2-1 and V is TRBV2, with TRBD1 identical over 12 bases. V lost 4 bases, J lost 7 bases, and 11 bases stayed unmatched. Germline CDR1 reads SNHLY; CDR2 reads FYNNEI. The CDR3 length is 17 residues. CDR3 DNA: TGTGCCAGCAGTGGTAAACGGGGACAGGGGGCTGGGAATGAGCAGTTCTTC. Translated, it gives CASSGKRGQGAGNEQFF.

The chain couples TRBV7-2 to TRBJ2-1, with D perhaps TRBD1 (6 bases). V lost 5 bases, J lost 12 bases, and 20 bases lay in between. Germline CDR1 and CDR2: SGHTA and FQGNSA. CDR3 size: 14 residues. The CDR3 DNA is TGTGCCAGCAGCCCACAACCCTCACTAGGGGGGCAGTTCTTC. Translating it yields CASSPQPSLGGQFF.